One and the same sample provided the 24 T cell receptor beta chains below, sequenced in a study of cytomegalovirus exposure and HLA in healthy donors. PCR employed 60 Vbeta and 13 Jbeta primers. Repertoires were generated with immunoSEQ multiplex PCR, while TCRdb's copy carries only in-frame clones and drops some. Of some 200,000 clones listed, around 62% are singletons. Source material: PBMCs. Receptor source: a man aged 40-55 years in good health and CMV-seronegative.

This clone was counted a few times. The gene calls are TRBV5-1 and TRBJ2-1; TRBD2 matches 14 bases. CDR1 and CDR2 (germline): SGHRS, YFSETQ. V was clipped by 4 bases and J by 5 bases; unmatched bases: 8. The CDR3 has 17 amino acids. The CDR3 DNA sequence: TGCGCCAGCAGCATGGAGGGGACTAGCGGGAGCAACAATGAGCAGTTCTTC. It codes for CASSMEGTSGSNNEQFF.

The chain joins TRBV28 to TRBJ1-3; 10 nucleotides line up with TRBD1. CDR1 and CDR2 (germline): MDHEN, SYDVKM. With V trimmed by 7 bases and J by 4 bases, 7 bases remained unmatched. CDR3 length: 15 residues. The CDR3 here is CASTRQGASGNTIYF. CDR3 bases: TGTGCCAGCACCAGACAGGGGGCGTCGGGAAACACCATATATTTT.

The chain uses TRBV27 and TRBJ1-1; D may be TRBD1 (5 bases). Germline values: CDR1 MNHEY, CDR2 SMNVEV (reference sequence). Trimming pared 3 bases from V and 1 base from J, leaving 6 bases between. The CDR3 contains 13 residues. The CDR3 protein is CASSFQGNTEAFF. The CDR3 DNA reads as TGTGCCAGCAGTTTTCAGGGGAACACTGAAGCTTTCTTT.

This rearrangement joins TRBV7-3 to TRBJ2-1; 8 nucleotides agree with TRBD2. The CDR3 sequence is 16 residues long. V lost 5 bases to trimming and J lost 5 bases; unmatched junction nucleotides: 11. CDR1 and CDR2 (germline): SGHTA, FQGTGA. The CDR3 spells CASSLHSGISNNEQFF. The DNA for the CDR3 is TGTGCCAGCAGCCTCCATAGCGGGATAAGCAACAATGAGCAGTTCTTC. Based on the CDR3 plus reference TRBV7-3 and TRBJ2-1, the full variable domain is GAGVSQTPSNKVTEKGKYVELRCDPISGHTALYWYRQSLGQGPEFLIYFQGTGAADDSGLPNDRFFAVRPEGSVSTLKIQRTERGDSAVYLCASSLHSGISNNEQFFGPGTRLTVL.

This rearrangement joins TRBV18 to TRBJ2-5; 10 bases map to TRBD1. Germline trimming cut 5 bases from V and 2 bases from J; bases unmatched to any gene: 5. The CDR3 runs to 15 residues. Germline lookup yields CDR1 KGHSH and CDR2 LQKENI. CDR3 sequence reads: CASSDGTGVQETQYF. CDR3 coding DNA: TGTGCCAGCTCAGACGGGACAGGGGTTCAAGAGACCCAGTACTTC.

This clone was detected only once. This chain connects TRBV21-1 to TRBJ2-1; the listed D gene, TRBD1, was not tested against the DNA. TRBV21-1 is a documented pseudogene. The CDR3 extends over 22 amino acids. The CDR3 protein is CASSKGDLTGGRSRPYYNEQFF. The CDR3 DNA reads as TGTGCCAGCAGCAAGGGTGATTTGACAGGGGGCCGGTCGCGTCCATACTACAATGAGCAGTTCTTC.

This sequence joins TRBV5-4 and TRBJ2-1, with D unclear. The CDR3 contains 15 residues. CDR1 SGHNT and CDR2 YYREEE come from the germline V gene (reference sequence). The V gene lost 3 bases and the J gene lost 6 bases, with 16 bases spanning the gap. CDR3 loop: CASSYDFSLTNEQFF. The CDR3 nucleotides read TGTGCCAGCAGCTACGACTTTTCTCTCACCAATGAGCAGTTCTTC. Complete variable domain (other parts from reference TRBV5-4 and TRBJ2-1): ETGVTQSPTHLIKTRGQQVTLRCSSQSGHNTVSWYQQALGQGPQFIFQYYREEENGRGNFPPRFSGLQFPNYSSELNVNALELDDSALYLCASSYDFSLTNEQFFGPGTRLTVL.

The CDR3 loop reads CASRATSPPGELFF. The DNA for the CDR3 is TGTGCCAGCAGGGCGACTAGCCCGCCCGGGGAGCTGTTTTTT. V gene TRBV6-4 combines with J gene TRBJ2-2; 7 bases agree with TRBD2. The germline V gene encodes CDR1 MRHNA and CDR2 SNTAGT. CDR3 size: 14 residues. Trimming cost V 6 bases and J 6 bases; bases outside gene matches: 7.

Note on this clone: At one end the junction does not follow the germline gene, possibly because of a read error. The chain has TRBV7-9 and TRBJ2-7; 7 bases are shared with TRBD2. The CDR3 runs 15 residues. CDR1 and CDR2 (germline): SEHNR, FQNEAQ (reference sequence). The CDR3 sequence: CSSSLAGGVGYEQYF. CDR3 DNA sequence: TGTTCCAGCAGCTTAGCGGGCGGGGTCGGCTACGAGCAGTACTTC.

J is TRBJ2-7 and V is TRBV6-1, with 8 bases aligning to TRBD1. Germline assignment: CDR1 MNHNS and CDR2 SASEGT. With V trimmed by 3 bases and J by 2 bases, 12 bases remained unmatched. This CDR3 spans 17 amino acids. The CDR3, as DNA: TGTGCCAGCAGTGAGTCTACCGGGACAGGTCGTACCTACGAGCAGTACTTC. It is translated as CASSESTGTGRTYEQYF.

The chain couples TRBV28 to TRBJ2-6, with TRBD1 as a possible D gene (6 bases). Germline V gene sequence: CDR1 MDHEN, CDR2 SYDVKM. Trimming left V 4 bases short and J 3 bases short, with 10 bases between. The CDR3 sequence is 15 residues long. This chain's CDR3 is CASSSPGDGANVLTF. CDR3 sequence (DNA): TGTGCCAGCAGTTCCCCAGGGGATGGGGCCAACGTCCTGACTTTC.

CDR3 sequence (DNA): TGTGCCAGCAGCTTAGAGGGGGCCCGGGGCACTGAAGCTTTCTTT. Residues: CASSLEGARGTEAFF. The genes are TRBV11-2 and TRBJ1-1; D may be TRBD1 (6 bases). The CDR3 is made up of 15 amino acids. V was cut by 0 bases and J by 4 bases, with 12 bases left in between. Germline V gene data show CDR1 as SGHAT and CDR2 as FQNNGV.

This clone was seen more than once but under ten times. V is TRBV6-1 and J is TRBJ2-5, with TRBD2 identical over 8 bases. Germline-derived CDR1 and CDR2 are MNHNS and SASEGT. V lost 6 bases to trimming and J lost 5 bases; unmatched junction nucleotides: 11. This CDR3 spans 15 amino acids. The chain's CDR3 is CASRKRGGHFETQYF. In DNA form, the CDR3 reads TGTGCCAGCAGGAAACGGGGGGGCCATTTTGAGACCCAGTACTTC.

The chain joins TRBV10-3 to TRBJ2-1, with 7 nucleotides matching TRBD1. Germline CDR1 reads ENHRY; CDR2 reads SYGVKD. With V trimmed by 2 bases and J by 3 bases, 4 bases remained unmatched. The CDR3 is 15 residues long. The CDR3 nucleotides read TGTGCCATCAGTGAGGAGGGGGCCAGCTACAATGAGCAGTTCTTC. Translated, it gives CAISEEGASYNEQFF.

This clone was detected only once. The genes are TRBV7-9 and TRBJ1-1, with D maybe TRBD1 (6 bases). V was cut by 4 bases and J by 1 base, with 10 bases left in between. Germline V gives CDR1 SEHNR, CDR2 FQNEAQ (reference sequence). CDR3 length equals 14 residues. In nucleotides, the CDR3 is TGTGCCAGCAGCTATCTGGGACAGAACACTGAAGCTTTCTTT. This sequence encodes CASSYLGQNTEAFF.

As regards this clone: Other DNA sequences in the sample encode the same CDR3. This rearrangement joins TRBV19 to TRBJ1-5, with D perhaps matching TRBD1 (5 bases). The V gene lost 8 bases and the J gene lost 4 bases, with 9 bases spanning the gap. CDR3 length: 12 residues. Germline CDR1 reads LNHDA; CDR2 reads SQIVND (reference sequence). CDR3 DNA: TGTGCCAGTGCTCAGGGTAATCAGCCCCAGCATTTT. It translates to CASAQGNQPQHF.

In this sample, this clone turned up a few times. The genes are TRBV7-8 and TRBJ1-5; D is possibly TRBD1 (5 bases). Looked up from germline, CDR1 is SGHVS and CDR2 is FQNEAQ. Trimming pared 2 bases from V and 2 bases from J, leaving 7 bases between. The CDR3 contains 14 residues. The CDR3 spells CASSLTGGNQPQHF. The CDR3 coding sequence is TGTGCCAGCAGCTTAACGGGGGGCAATCAGCCCCAGCATTTT.

The chain uses TRBV18 and TRBJ2-3, with D perhaps matching TRBD1 (6 bases). CDR3 size: 15 residues. The V gene lost 2 bases and the J gene lost 6 bases, with 15 bases spanning the gap. Germline V CDR1 and CDR2: KGHSH, LQKENI. This CDR3 is CASSPGQLDTDTQYF. CDR3 nucleotides: TGTGCCAGCTCACCAGGACAGTTGGATACCGATACGCAGTATTTT.

The rearrangement joins TRBV15 to TRBJ2-7; 7 positions agree with TRBD1. CDR1 and CDR2 (germline): LNHNV, YYDKDF (reference sequence). V trimming: 0 bases; J trimming: 5 bases; junction bases outside the gene matches: 4. This CDR3 comprises 14 residues. The CDR3 reads CATSRDKGQNEQYF. CDR3 nucleotides: TGTGCCACCAGCAGAGATAAGGGACAGAACGAGCAGTACTTC.

In this sample, this clone turned up a few times. V is TRBV20-1 and J is TRBJ2-5; D may be TRBD2 (5 bases). The germline V gene encodes CDR1 DFQATT and CDR2 SNEGSKA (reference sequence). CDR3 length: 11 residues. V was pared by 3 bases and J by 4 bases, with 6 bases between. DNA for the CDR3: TGCAGTGCTAGGGGGAGAGAGACCCAGTACTTC. It is translated as CSARGRETQYF.

The chain carries TRBV5-6 and TRBJ2-4, with 7 nucleotides matching TRBD1. Per germline, CDR1 SGHDT and CDR2 YYEEEE. This CDR3 comprises 15 residues. J lost 2 bases, V lost 4 bases, and 6 bases had no gene match. CDR3 sequence reads: CASSLYRGTKNIQYF. The CDR3 nucleotides read TGTGCCAGCAGCCTATACAGGGGAACCAAAAACATTCAGTACTTC.

This clone appeared a few times. The chain carries TRBV30 and TRBJ2-5; weak D call: TRBD1 (6 bases). Germline loops: CDR1 GTSNPN, CDR2 SVGIG (reference sequence). The CDR3 consists of 15 residues. V dropped 0 bases and J dropped 5 bases, with 16 bases sitting between them. CDR3: CAWSVRPRGRETQYF. CDR3 DNA: TGTGCCTGGAGTGTACGACCCAGGGGCAGGGAGACCCAGTACTTC. The full variable domain, completed using reference TRBV30 and TRBJ2-5, is SQTIHQWPATLVQPVGSPLSLECTVEGTSNPNLYWYRQAAGRGLQLLFYSVGIGQISSEVPQNLSASRPQDRQFILSSKKLLLSDSGFYLCAWSVRPRGRETQYFGPGTRLLVL.

This clone was detected only a few times. The V gene is TRBV21-1, the J gene TRBJ1-1. TRBV21-1 is tagged as a pseudogene. The CDR3 length is 14 residues. The CDR3 region is CASSPTQRGGEAFF. The CDR3 DNA reads TGTGCCAGCAGCCCAACTCAACGGGGGGGCGAAGCTTTCTTT.

The chain employs TRBV7-2 and TRBJ1-2; the match to TRBD1 covers 9 bases. J lost 6 bases, V lost 5 bases, and 7 bases had no gene match. CDR1 is SGHTA and CDR2 is FQGNSA in the germline V gene. This CDR3 is built from 14 residues. This chain's CDR3 is CASSELQGAHGYTF. CDR3 DNA sequence: TGTGCCAGCAGCGAACTACAGGGGGCCCATGGCTACACCTTC.